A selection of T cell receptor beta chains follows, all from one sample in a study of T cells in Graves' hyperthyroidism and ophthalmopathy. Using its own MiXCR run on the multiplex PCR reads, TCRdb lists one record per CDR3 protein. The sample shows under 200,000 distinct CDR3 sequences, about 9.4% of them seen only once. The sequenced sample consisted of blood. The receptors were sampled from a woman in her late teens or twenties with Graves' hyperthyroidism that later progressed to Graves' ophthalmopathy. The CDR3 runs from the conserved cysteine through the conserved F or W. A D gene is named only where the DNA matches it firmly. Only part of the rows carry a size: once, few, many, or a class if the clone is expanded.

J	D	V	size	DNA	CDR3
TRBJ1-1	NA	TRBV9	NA	TGTGCCAGCAGCGTATGGGCGGTGAACACTGAAGCTTTCTTT	CASSVWAVNTEAFF
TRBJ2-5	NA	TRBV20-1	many	TGCAGTGCTAGACCGACTAGTGGGGAGACCCAGTACTTC	CSARPTSGETQYF
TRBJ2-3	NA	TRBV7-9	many	TGTGCCAGCAGCTTAGGTGGGGCGGGCAGAAGCACAGATACGCAGTATTTT	CASSLGGAGRSTDTQYF
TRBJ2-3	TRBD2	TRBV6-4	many	TGTGCCAGCAGTGAAACTAGCGGGGGCATCGGTACGCAGTATTTT	CASSETSGGIGTQYF
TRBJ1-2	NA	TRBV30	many	TGTGCCTTGTCGGGACACCACCGAAACTATGGCTACACCTTC	CALSGHHRNYGYTF
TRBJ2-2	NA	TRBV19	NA	TGTGCCAGTAGTATAGGATTCACGGGAATGACCGGGGAGCTGTTTTTT	CASSIGFTGMTGELFF
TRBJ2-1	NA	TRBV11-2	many	TGTGCCAGCAGCTTAGTCCCTAGGGGGAGGGGTGAGCAGTTCTTC	CASSLVPRGRGEQFF
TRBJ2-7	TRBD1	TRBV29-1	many	TGCAGCGTTGGGTTGGGACAGGGAATTAACGAGCAGTACTTC	CSVGLGQGINEQYF
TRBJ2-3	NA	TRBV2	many	TGTGCCAGCAAACAGCGGGCCTACTGGGATACGCAGTATTTT	CASKQRAYWDTQYF
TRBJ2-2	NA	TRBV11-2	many	TGTGCCAGCAGCCCCGGGGTATGGGACACCAACACCGGGGAGCTGTTTTTT	CASSPGVWDTNTGELFF
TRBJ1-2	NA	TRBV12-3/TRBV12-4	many	TGTGCCAGCAGTTTAAACTATGGCTACACCTTC	CASSLNYGYTF
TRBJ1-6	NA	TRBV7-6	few	TGTGCCAGCAGCGCCAGACAGGATCCGAATTCACCCCTCCACTTT	CASSARQDPNSPLHF
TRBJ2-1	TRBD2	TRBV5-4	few	TGTGCCAGCAGCGGGGGGGGACTAAACAATGAGCAGTTCTTC	CASSGGGLNNEQFF
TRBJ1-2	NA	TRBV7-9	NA	TGTGCCAGCAGCCCAAGGCCAGGGGATGGCTACACCTTC	CASSPRPGDGYTF
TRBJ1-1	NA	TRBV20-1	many	TGCAGTGCTAGACTACCGCAGCGCGGTGCTGAAGCTTTCTTT	CSARLPQRGAEAFF
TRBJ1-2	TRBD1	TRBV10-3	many	TGTGCCATCAGTGAGACAGGGGATCGCTATGGCTACACCTTC	CAISETGDRYGYTF
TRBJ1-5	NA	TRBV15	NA	TGTGCCACCAGCAGAGAAAGGTCTAGCAATCAGCCCCAGCATTTT	CATSRERSSNQPQHF
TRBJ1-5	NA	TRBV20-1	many	TGCAGTGCTTCGGACAGCCGGGTAGATCAGCCCCAGCATTTT	CSASDSRVDQPQHF
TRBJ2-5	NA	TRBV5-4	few	TGTGCCAGCAGCTTGGGTGGCCTCGCCCACAAAATTTTCTACTTC	CASSLGGLAHKIFYF
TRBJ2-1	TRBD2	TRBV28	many	TGTGCCAGCAGTTCGGCTAGCGGGAGGCCTGCGGGGGGGGGGAATGAGCAGTTCTTC	CASSSASGRPAGGGNEQFF
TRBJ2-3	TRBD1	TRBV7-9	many	TGTGCCAGCAAAAACCAGGGGGCAGATACGCAGTATTTT	CASKNQGADTQYF
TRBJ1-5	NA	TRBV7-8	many	TGTGCCAGCAGCTTACGCAGGGGTCGTAGCAATCAGCCCCAGCATTTT	CASSLRRGRSNQPQHF
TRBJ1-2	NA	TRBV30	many	TGTGCCTGGGGACAGTCTAACTATGGCTACACCTTC	CAWGQSNYGYTF
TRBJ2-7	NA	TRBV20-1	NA	TGCAGTGCTACCGAGTTCGGCAGGGCCTCCTACGAGCAGCACTTC	CSATEFGRASYEQHF
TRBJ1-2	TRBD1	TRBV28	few	TGTGCCAGCAGTTTAAAATCGGGGACAGGGACGTATGGCTACACCTTC	CASSLKSGTGTYGYTF
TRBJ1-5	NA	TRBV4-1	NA	TGCGCCAGCAGCCGCGATCCTGGGAGCAATCAGCCCCAGCATTTT	CASSRDPGSNQPQHF
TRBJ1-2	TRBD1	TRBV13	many	TGTGCCACGGGAGAGGACAGGCGAGGCTACACCTTC	CATGEDRRGYTF
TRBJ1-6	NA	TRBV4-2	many	TGTGCCAGCAGCCCCAGGCTGCGAGGGGAAGCTTCACCCCTCCACTTT	CASSPRLRGEASPLHF
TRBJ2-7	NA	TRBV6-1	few	TGCGCCAGCAGTGAAAGGACATCGTCCTACGAGCAGTACTTC	CASSERTSSYEQYF
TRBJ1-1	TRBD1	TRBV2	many	TGTGCCAGCAGAGGGACAGTTATGAACACTGAAGCTTTCTTT	CASRGTVMNTEAFF
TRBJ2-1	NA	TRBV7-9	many	TGTGCCAGCAGCTTAGCAGGGCTGAATGAGCAGTTCTTC	CASSLAGLNEQFF
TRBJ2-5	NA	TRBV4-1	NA	TGCGCCAGCAGCCAAGTTGGCGGCCCTTCCCGGTACTTC	CASSQVGGPSRYF
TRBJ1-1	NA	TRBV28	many	TGTGCCAGCCCTGCCTCCGGGGAGAACACTGAAGCTTTCTTT	CASPASGENTEAFF
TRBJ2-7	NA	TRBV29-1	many	TGCAGCGTTGTGGCCTCCTACGAGCAGTACTTC	CSVVASYEQYF
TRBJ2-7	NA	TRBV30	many	TGTGCCTGGAGTTCCAGCTACGAGCAGTACTTC	CAWSSSYEQYF
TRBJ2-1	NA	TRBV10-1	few	TGCGCCAGCAGCCAAGAGAGCAACAGGGATGAGTTGTTCTTC	CASSQESNRDELFF
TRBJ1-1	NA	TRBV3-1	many	TGTGCCAGCAGACCTAATGACAGGACTGAAGCTTTCTTT	CASRPNDRTEAFF
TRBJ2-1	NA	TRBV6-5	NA	TGTGCCAGCAGTTTAAGAGGGAGGCTCGGTGAGCAGTTCTTC	CASSLRGRLGEQFF
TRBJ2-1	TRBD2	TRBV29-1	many	TGCAGCGTTGTATCCAGCGGGAGTATTGATGAGCAGTTCTTC	CSVVSSGSIDEQFF
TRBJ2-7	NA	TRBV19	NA	TGTGCCAGTAGTATAGCTGGGCAGTACGAGCAGTACTTC	CASSIAGQYEQYF
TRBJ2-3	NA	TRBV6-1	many	TGTGCCAGCAGTTACGGCAGGGCGGATACGCAGTATTTT	CASSYGRADTQYF
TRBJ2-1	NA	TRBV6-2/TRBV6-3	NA	TGTGCCAGCAGGGGATTCAGCCGAAAAAAAAACAATGAGCAGTTCTTC	CASRGFSRKKNNEQFF
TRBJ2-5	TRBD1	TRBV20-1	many	TGCAGTGCTAGAGATCCGACATCCCCGACAGGGGTAAGGGAGACCCAGTACTTC	CSARDPTSPTGVRETQYF
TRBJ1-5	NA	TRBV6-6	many	TGTGCCAGCAGTTACGTGGAAAATCAGCCCCAGCATTTT	CASSYVENQPQHF
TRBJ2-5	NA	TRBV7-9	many	TGTGCCAGCAGCTCCCAATCTAGCGCAGAAGAGACCCAGTACTTC	CASSSQSSAEETQYF
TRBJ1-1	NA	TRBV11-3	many	TGTGCCAGCCGGGACGGGATGAACACTGAAGCTTTCTTT	CASRDGMNTEAFF
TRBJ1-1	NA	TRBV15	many	TGTGCCACCAGCAGAGATCGGGGGGGAATGAGGCCCAACACTGAAGCTTTCTTT	CATSRDRGGMRPNTEAFF
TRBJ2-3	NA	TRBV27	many	TGTGCCACCCTTGGGGGAGACCTAACGCAGTATTTT	CATLGGDLTQYF
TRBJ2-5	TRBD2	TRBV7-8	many	TGTGCCAGCAGCTTAGACGGGGGGGGGGAGACCCAGTACTTC	CASSLDGGGETQYF
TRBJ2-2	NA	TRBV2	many	TGTGCCAGCAGTGAAGCGCACCTCGGGGAGCTGTTTTTT	CASSEAHLGELFF
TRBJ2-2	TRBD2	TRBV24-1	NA	TGTGCCACCAGGTCTAGCGGGGAAAGGTCCGGGGAGCTGTTTTTT	CATRSSGERSGELFF
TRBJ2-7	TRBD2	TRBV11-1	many	TGTGCCAGCAGACGGACTAGCGGGAGCTCCTACGAGCAGTACTTC	CASRRTSGSSYEQYF
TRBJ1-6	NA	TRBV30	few	TGTGCCTTGAAGGGAGACAGGAGGCTCCCCCTCCACTTT	CALKGDRRLPLHF